The present T cell receptor beta chain was sequenced within a study of blood T cell repertoires in COVID-19. Study-level background: The analysed material was cDNA or gDNA that came from T cells, B-cell-depleted T cells, or PBMCs.

Source study methods: The assay estimated nucleated cells by amplifying reference gene primers. The table came from immunoSEQ multiplex PCR; TCRdb's copy has only in-frame clones and leaves some out. D and trimming come from the DNA, and the V and J calls and clone size come from that table. The table shows roughly 180,000 clones, with 65% to 90% occurring only once. This CDR3 spans 14 amino acids. Losses at the gene ends were 5 bases for V and 3 bases for J; bases not matched to a gene: 5. Germline loops: CDR1 SGHVS, CDR2 FQNEAQ. J is TRBJ2-7 and V is TRBV7-8; 9 bases align to TRBD1. The sequence was collected from a man aged 55 to 70 with acute or convalescent COVID-19. The sample comprised peripheral blood. Here the CDR3 reads CASSPTGGIYEQYF. In DNA, the CDR3 is TGTGCCAGCAGCCCGACAGGGGGAATCTACGAGCAGTACTTC.